This is a list of T cell receptor beta chains from one sample in a study of a mutant IDH1 vaccine in newly diagnosed glioma. Some clones are missing from TCRdb's copy, which holds only in-frame ones; the method was immunoSEQ multiplex PCR. The sample holds some 90,000 clones, more than 65% seen once. Sequenced here: PBMCs, sampled from a glioma patient treated with radiotherapy, temozolomide or both. Every receptor here comes from a man aged 40-49 years with glioma. Some clones in this sample may be carry-over from other donors' samples. Both conserved end residues are part of each CDR3. A D gene is named only where the DNA matches it firmly. Some rows have no size entry. The others give once, few or many, or a class for an expanded clone.

V	D	J	size	CDR3	DNA
TRBV10-3	.	TRBJ2-7	.	CAISPTVPPHEQYF	TGTGCCATCAGCCCGACAGTTCCGCCCCACGAGCAGTACTTC
TRBV14	TRBD1	TRBJ1-3	.	CASSPPGQGYGNTIYF	TGTGCCAGCAGCCCCCCGGGACAGGGTTATGGAAACACCATATATTTT
TRBV4-1	TRBD1	TRBJ1-6	.	CASSLRQGASSYNSPLHF	TGCGCCAGCAGCCTTAGACAGGGCGCGAGCTCCTATAATTCACCCCTCCACTTT
TRBV7-8	TRBD1	TRBJ2-7	.	CASSIGTGGSHEQYF	TGTGCCAGCAGCATCGGGACAGGAGGTTCCCACGAGCAGTACTTC
TRBV5-8	.	TRBJ1-2	once	CASSLVPGGDYGYTF	TGTGCCAGCAGCTTGGTCCCCGGGGGTGACTATGGCTACACCTTC
TRBV6-5	TRBD1	TRBJ2-7	.	CASSYAGTGTYEQYF	TGTGCCAGCAGTTACGCCGGGACAGGGACCTACGAGCAGTACTTC
TRBV29-1	TRBD1	TRBJ1-1	.	CSVEGLRTGYGTEAFF	TGCAGCGTTGAAGGCCTCCGGACAGGCTATGGCACTGAAGCTTTCTTT
TRBV5-1	TRBD1	TRBJ1-4	.	CASSRRGQGTTNEKLFF	TGCGCCAGCAGCAGACGGGGACAGGGAACAACTAATGAAAAACTGTTTTTT
TRBV29-1	.	TRBJ2-2	.	CSVESRGVTGELFF	TGCAGCGTTGAAAGTAGGGGTGTGACCGGGGAGCTGTTTTTT
TRBV4-1	.	TRBJ2-6	.	CASSQVGGSGANVLTF	TGCGCCAGCAGCCAAGTTGGTGGCTCTGGGGCCAACGTCCTGACTTTC
TRBV10-3	TRBD1	TRBJ2-7	.	CAISARDRGPYEQYF	TGTGCCATCAGTGCTAGGGACAGGGGGCCCTACGAGCAGTACTTC